The 17 T cell receptor beta chains below come from one sample, sequenced in a study of graft-versus-host responses after intestinal transplantation (dated by TCRdb to about 2021). The intended sense of this specimen's time point label: cells obtained before transplantation from donor or recipient. The method behind the library was the immunoSEQ multiplex PCR assay. TCRdb holds this immuneACCESS table with in-frame rearrangements only. Some clones are missing; in checked studies, unresolved V genes explain under half, and the rest has no known cause. The sample profile shows about 120,000 clones; 90% to 95% of them were found once. Of the sample, roughly 0.5% is held by the ten largest clones. Their specific antigens are unknown. Sequencing was performed on unstimulated CD8+ T cells sorted from spleen or lymph node cells, taken before intestinal transplant. The source is a human donor who received an intestinal transplant.

CDR3 sequence reads: CASSAGPGISGYTF. The CDR3 coding sequence is TGTGCCAGCAGTGCCGGCCCCGGGATATCTGGCTACACCTTC. This chain uses TRBV6-6 with TRBJ1-2, with D hard to call. This CDR3 has 14 residues. V was clipped by 5 bases and J by 7 bases, with 17 bases between them. The germline CDR1 and CDR2 sequences are MNHNY and SVGAGI (reference sequence).

This chain joins TRBV4-2 and TRBJ2-7, with 12 bases lining up with TRBD2. This CDR3 is 15 amino acids long. V lost 4 bases, J lost 3 bases, and 4 bases stayed unmatched. Per the germline V gene, CDR1 is LGHNA and CDR2 is YNFKEQ. CDR3 DNA: TGTGCCAGCAGCCCGCGGACTAGCGGGATCTACGAGCAGTACTTC. Its protein product is CASSPRTSGIYEQYF.

This clone came up once. The identical CDR3 is also encoded by other nucleotide sequences in the sample. CDR3 sequence (DNA): TGTGCCAGCAGTTTGGGCCTTTCCTACGAGCAGTACTTC. Protein product: CASSLGLSYEQYF. V is TRBV27 and J is TRBJ2-7; D unclear. The length of the CDR3 is 13 residues. CDR1 is MNHEY and CDR2 is SMNVEV in the germline V gene (reference sequence). V was trimmed by 3 bases and J by 1 base, leaving 7 bases between them.

This clone is a singleton in its sample. This rearrangement joins TRBV29-1 to TRBJ2-5; 8 bases are shared with TRBD2. V dropped 8 bases and J dropped 4; count of bases not matched to a gene: 18. The CDR3 extends over 16 amino acids. Germline-derived CDR1 and CDR2 are SQVTM and ANQGSEA. The CDR3 region is CSSFGGVGDLRETQYF. The CDR3 DNA is TGCAGCTCCTTCGGGGGGGTCGGGGATCTCCGAGAGACCCAGTACTTC.

V gene TRBV7-9 combines with J gene TRBJ2-1, with 12 bases that match TRBD1. Germline CDR1 SEHNR, CDR2 FQNEAQ (reference sequence). The CDR3 has 15 residues. V shed 4 bases and J 4 bases; nucleotides not matched to a gene: 2. The CDR3: CASSSGQGAYNEQFF. The CDR3 coding sequence is TGTGCCAGCAGCTCGGGACAGGGGGCATACAATGAGCAGTTCTTC.

Turning to this clone: At one of its ends the junction is not consistent with the germline gene, which may arise from a read error. The chain carries TRBV7-7 and TRBJ2-1; maybe TRBD2 (5 bases). Per germline, CDR1 SSHAT and CDR2 FNYEAQ (reference sequence). The CDR3 runs 13 residues. The CDR3 region has the DNA TGTGCTAGCAGCTTAGAGGGAGTGGATGAGCAGTTCTTC. Residues: CASSLEGVDEQFF. Supplemented by reference TRBV7-7 and TRBJ2-1, the full variable domain reads GAGVSQSPRYKVTKRGQDVTLRCDPISSHATLYWYQQALGQGPEFLTYFNYEAQPDKSGLPSDRFSAERPEGSISTLTIQRTEQRDSAMYRCASSLEGVDEQFFGPGTRLTVL.

For this clone: The CDR3 ends on some other residue instead of the conserved phenylalanine or tryptophan, so this is likely a read error. The J gene is TRBJ1-1, the V gene TRBV20-1; D remains unclear. V was trimmed by 3 bases and J by 2 bases, leaving 4 bases between them. The CDR3 is 11 amino acids. Per germline, CDR1 DFQATT and CDR2 SNEGSKA (reference sequence). The CDR3 coding sequence is TGCAGTGCTAGTCAAAACACTGAAGCTTTCCTT. Residues: CSASQNTEAFL.

The rearrangement links TRBV6-5 to TRBJ2-1, with D possibly being TRBD2 (6 bases). Trimming shortened V by 7 bases and J by 7 bases, and 11 bases separated the two germline ends. The CDR3 consists of 12 residues. Germline-derived CDR1 and CDR2 are MNHEY and SVGAGI. The CDR3 nucleotides are TGTGCCAGCAAAAGAGGAGGGAATGAGCAGTTCTTC. As protein: CASKRGGNEQFF.

The V and J genes are TRBV13 and TRBJ2-7, with D perhaps TRBD2 (6 bases). V was trimmed by 4 bases and J by 0 bases, leaving 13 bases between them. The CDR3 is 15 residues long. Germline CDR1 PRHDT, CDR2 FYEKMQ (reference sequence). Written as DNA, the CDR3 is TGTGCCAGCAGCTCGGGACTGAAGAGCTCCTACGAGCAGTACTTC. This encodes CASSSGLKSSYEQYF.

This chain joins TRBV27 and TRBJ2-2, with D maybe TRBD1 (5 bases). The CDR3 contains 17 residues. Germline V gives CDR1 MNHEY, CDR2 SMNVEV (reference sequence). V was cut by 8 bases and J by 6 bases, with 25 bases left in between. CDR3 residues: CASRDPDDGARAGELFF. The DNA of the CDR3 is TGTGCCAGCCGAGACCCCGACGATGGGGCTAGGGCCGGGGAGCTGTTTTTT.

The chain recombines TRBV29-1 with TRBJ1-2; no firm D call. V was shortened by 6 bases and J by 6 bases, with 8 bases between the two germline ends. The length of the CDR3 is 10 residues. Per the germline V gene, CDR1 is SQVTM and CDR2 is ANQGSEA. CDR3 coding DNA: TGCAGCGTGCAACTCGATGGCTACACCTTC. This gives the protein CSVQLDGYTF.

This chain links TRBV6-1 with TRBJ1-1, with unresolved D. Germline CDR1 and CDR2: MNHNS and SASEGT. Trimming took off 2 bases at V and 4 bases at J, with 11 bases between the two ends. This CDR3 has 14 amino acids. As DNA, the CDR3 is TGTGCCAGCAGTGAAAGCTGGGGTTTCACTGAAGCTTTCTTT. Residues: CASSESWGFTEAFF.

This sequence joins TRBV19 and TRBJ1-1; tentatively, D is TRBD1 (6 bases). The CDR3 consists of 15 residues. Germline V gene lookup returns CDR1 LNHDA and CDR2 SQIVND (reference sequence). The ends were cut back, 3 bases at V and 4 bases at J, with 15 bases in the middle. The CDR3 reads CASSMWGAVSTEAFF. The CDR3 DNA reads TGTGCCAGTAGTATGTGGGGGGCGGTGAGCACTGAAGCTTTCTTT.

V gene TRBV27 combines with J gene TRBJ2-7; D is possibly TRBD1 (6 bases). This CDR3 is 16 amino acids long. In germline, CDR1 is MNHEY, CDR2 SMNVEV (reference sequence). The ends were cut back, 5 bases at V and 0 bases at J, with 17 bases in the middle. The CDR3 region has the DNA TGTGCCAGCAGTCTCTATGGGACACCGAGCTCCTACGAGCAGTACTTC. This translates into CASSLYGTPSSYEQYF.

Written as DNA, the CDR3 is TGTGCCAGCAGCGTAGAGACAGCTAGCACAGATACGCAGTATTTT. Translation: CASSVETASTDTQYF. The chain joins TRBV9 to TRBJ2-3; possibly TRBD1 for D (5 bases). The V and J ends lost 0 bases and 0 bases respectively, with 8 bases between them. The CDR3 is 15 amino acids. Germline V gives CDR1 SGDLS, CDR2 YYNGEE.

This chain links TRBV7-8 with TRBJ1-4; D unclear. The CDR3 contains 16 residues. V was clipped by 5 bases and J by 3 bases, with 16 bases between them. CDR1 SGHVS and CDR2 FQNEAQ come from the germline V gene. The CDR3 reads CASSPRGVASNEKLFF. The CDR3 DNA reads TGTGCCAGCAGCCCCCGCGGGGTAGCCTCTAATGAAAAACTGTTTTTT.

V usage is TRBV28 and J usage is TRBJ1-5; the D gene is possibly TRBD1 (5 bases). V was pared by 9 bases and J by 2 bases, with 14 bases between. The CDR3 covers 14 residues. Germline-derived CDR1 and CDR2 are MDHEN and SYDVKM. Here the CDR3 DNA reads TGTGCCAGTTGGTCGGGGGGTGGCAATCAGCCCCAGCATTTT. Translation gives CASWSGGGNQPQHF.